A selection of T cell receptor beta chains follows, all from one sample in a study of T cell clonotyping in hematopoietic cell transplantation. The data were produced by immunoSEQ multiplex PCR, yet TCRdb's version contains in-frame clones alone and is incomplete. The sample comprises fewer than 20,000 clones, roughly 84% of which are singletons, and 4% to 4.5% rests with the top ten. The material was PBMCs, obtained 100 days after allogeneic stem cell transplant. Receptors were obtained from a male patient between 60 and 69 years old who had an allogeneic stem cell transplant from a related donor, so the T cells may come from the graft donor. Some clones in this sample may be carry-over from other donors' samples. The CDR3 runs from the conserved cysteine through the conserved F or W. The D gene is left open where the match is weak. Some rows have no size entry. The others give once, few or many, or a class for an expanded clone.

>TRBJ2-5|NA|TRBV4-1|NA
TGCGCCAGCAGCCAAACAGGGATGGAGACCCAGTACTTC
CASSQTGMETQYF
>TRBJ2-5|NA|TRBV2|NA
TGTGCCAGCAGTCTTCTGGTAGAGACCCAGTACTTC
CASSLLVETQYF
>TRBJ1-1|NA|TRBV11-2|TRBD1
TGTGCCAGCAGAAAACCCGGGACAGGGGTCGCGGCTTTCTTT
CASRKPGTGVAAFF
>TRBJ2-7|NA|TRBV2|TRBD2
TGTGCCAGCGGGACTAGTGTTATCGAACAGTACTTC
CASGTSVIEQYF
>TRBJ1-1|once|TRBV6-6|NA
TGTGCCGGCCGACAGAGCATGAACACTGAAGCTTTCTTT
CAGRQSMNTEAFF
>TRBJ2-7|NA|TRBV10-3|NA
TGTGCCATCAGCCCTGACTACGAGCAGTACTTC
CAISPDYEQYF
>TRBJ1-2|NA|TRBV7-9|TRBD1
TGTGCCAGCAGCTTAATAAACAGGGGACTAAATGGCTACACCTTC
CASSLINRGLNGYTF
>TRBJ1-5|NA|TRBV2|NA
TGTGCCAGCAGTGAGTTCGGGGGGGGAAATCAGCCCCAGCATTTT
CASSEFGGGNQPQHF
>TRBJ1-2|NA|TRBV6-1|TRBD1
TGTGCCAGCAGTGCAACAGGGGGTTATGGCTACACCTTC
CASSATGGYGYTF
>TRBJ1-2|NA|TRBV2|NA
TGTGCCAGCAGTGAGACGGGGCCCTATTATGGCTACACCTTC
CASSETGPYYGYTF
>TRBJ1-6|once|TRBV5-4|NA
TGTGCCAGCAGCTTGGAGGGAGGGAGCTGGAATAATTCACCCCTCCACTTT
CASSLEGGSWNNSPLHF
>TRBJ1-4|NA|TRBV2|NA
TGTGCCAGCAGTGCGAGGCGGGGGGATGAAAAACTGTTTTTT
CASSARRGDEKLFF
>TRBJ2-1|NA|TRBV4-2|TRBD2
TGTGCCAGCAGCCAAGATTCCCACGGACTAGTGGCCGACAATGAGCAGTTCTTC
CASSQDSHGLVADNEQFF
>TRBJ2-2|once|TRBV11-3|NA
TGTGCCAGCAGCCGTTCGACAGGAGCGAACACCGGGGAGCTGTTTTTT
CASSRSTGANTGELFF
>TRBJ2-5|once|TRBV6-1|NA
TGTGCCAGCAGTGAACCAGGGTACCAAGAGACCCAGTACTTC
CASSEPGYQETQYF
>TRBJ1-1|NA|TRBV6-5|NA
TGTGCCAGCAGTTACTCGAGGTTACAGTCTAACACTGAAGCTTTCTTT
CASSYSRLQSNTEAFF
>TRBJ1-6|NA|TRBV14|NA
TGTGCCAGCAGCCAAATCTATAATTCACCCCTCCACTTT
CASSQIYNSPLHF
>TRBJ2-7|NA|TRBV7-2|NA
TGTGCCAGCAGCTTTCGGGGAAGCGAGCAGTACTTC
CASSFRGSEQYF
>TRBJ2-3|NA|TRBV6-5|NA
TGTGCCAGCAGTTACGGGACCCGGAGCCCAGATACGCAGTATTTT
CASSYGTRSPDTQYF
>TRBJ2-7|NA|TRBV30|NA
TGTGCCTGGAGTGTATCAGGGGCCAACTCTCTCTACGAGCAGTACTTC
CAWSVSGANSLYEQYF
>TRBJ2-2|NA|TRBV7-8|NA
TGTGCCAGCAGAGGGACAACGAACACCGGGGAGCTGTTTTTT
CASRGTTNTGELFF
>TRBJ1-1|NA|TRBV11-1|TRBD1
TGTGCCAGCAGCCCCGGGACAGAGGCTACGGAAGCTTTCTTT
CASSPGTEATEAFF
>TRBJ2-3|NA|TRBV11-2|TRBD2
TGTGCCAGCAGCTTAGCGGGGGGGGAAGATACGCAGTATTTT
CASSLAGGEDTQYF
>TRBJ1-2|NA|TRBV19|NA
TGTGCCAGTAGTATGGGAGGGGACGGAGTATATGGCTACACCTTC
CASSMGGDGVYGYTF
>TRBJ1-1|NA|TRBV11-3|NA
TGTGCCAGCAGCCTTGAGGGCCGGGACACTGAAGCTTTCTTT
CASSLEGRDTEAFF
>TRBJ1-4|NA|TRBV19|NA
TGTGCCAGTAGTATCAAGATCCGTGCCCAGGGTGAGCGTTGGTTTGAAAAACTGTTTTTT
CASSIKIRAQGERWFEKLFF
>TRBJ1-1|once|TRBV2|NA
TGTGCCAGCAGTGTACAGGGATTGAACACTGAAGCTTTCTTT
CASSVQGLNTEAFF
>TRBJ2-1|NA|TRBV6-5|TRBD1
TGTGCCAGTGGACAGGATAGGGATGAGCAGTTCTTC
CASGQDRDEQFF
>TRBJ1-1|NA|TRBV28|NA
TGTGCCAGCAGCTGGGAAACGGGGTTTGAAGCTTTCTTT
CASSWETGFEAFF
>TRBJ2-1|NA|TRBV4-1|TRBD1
TGCGCCAGCAGCCAAGATCGGACAGGGGCCTACAATGAGCAGTTCTTC
CASSQDRTGAYNEQFF
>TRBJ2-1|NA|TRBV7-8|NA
TGTGCCAGCAGCTCGGACCGGAAGGGTAACAATGAGCAGTTCTTC
CASSSDRKGNNEQFF
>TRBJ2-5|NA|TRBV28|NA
TGTGCCAGCAGTTGGGGCCGTCGGGAGACCCAGTACTTC
CASSWGRRETQYF
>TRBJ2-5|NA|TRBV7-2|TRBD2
TGTGCCAGCAGCTTAGGAGCGCGGGGGGGCCGCGGGGGTGACCAGTACTTC
CASSLGARGGRGGDQYF
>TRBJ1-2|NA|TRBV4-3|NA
TGCGCCAGCAGCCAAGGTCGGGGACCCTATGGCTACACCTTC
CASSQGRGPYGYTF
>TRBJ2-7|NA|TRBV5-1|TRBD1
TGCGCCAGCAGCCCGGGACAGGAATACGAGCAGTACTTC
CASSPGQEYEQYF
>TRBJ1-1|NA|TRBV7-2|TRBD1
TGTGCCAGCAGCTTAGGGACAGGGTCCTGGGCTGAAGCTTTCTTT
CASSLGTGSWAEAFF
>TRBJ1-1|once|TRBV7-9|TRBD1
TGTGCCAGCAGAGACGGACAGGCCAACCAAGCTTTCTTT
CASRDGQANQAFF
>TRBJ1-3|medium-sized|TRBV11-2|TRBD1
TGTGCCAGCAGCTCGACAGGGTTTGGAACTGGAAACACCATATATTTT
CASSSTGFGTGNTIYF
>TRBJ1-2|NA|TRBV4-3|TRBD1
TGCGCCAGCAGCCCTCAGACAGGGGGCAGGTGGGGCTACACCTTC
CASSPQTGGRWGYTF
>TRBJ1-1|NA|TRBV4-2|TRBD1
TGTGCCAGCAGCCCATCTTCCCAGGGGGGGAACACTGAAGCTTTCTTT
CASSPSSQGGNTEAFF
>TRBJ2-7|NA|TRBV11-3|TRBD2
TGTGCCAGCAGCCTCCTCCCTAGCGGGAGAATCCACGAGCAGTACTTC
CASSLLPSGRIHEQYF
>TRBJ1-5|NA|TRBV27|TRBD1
TGTGCCAGCAGGGACTCGGGACAGGGTGGACAGCCCCAGCATTTT
CASRDSGQGGQPQHF
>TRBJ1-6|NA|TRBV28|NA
TGTGCCAGCACTGGGGCCTTAAATTCACCCCTCCACTTT
CASTGALNSPLHF
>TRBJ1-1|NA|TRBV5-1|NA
TGCGCCAGCAGCTTGAAGGCCCGAGGTTTCACTGAAGCTTTCTTT
CASSLKARGFTEAFF
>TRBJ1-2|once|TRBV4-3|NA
TGCGCCAGCAGCCAAGATGCGGGGAACTATGGCTACACCTTC
CASSQDAGNYGYTF
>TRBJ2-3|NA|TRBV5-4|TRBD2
TGTGCCAGCAGCTTGTGGGTAGCGGGTAGGGCGGATACGCAGTATTTT
CASSLWVAGRADTQYF
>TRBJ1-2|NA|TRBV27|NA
TGTGCCAGCAGTTTGAGGGGATCGGTTGGCTACACCTTC
CASSLRGSVGYTF
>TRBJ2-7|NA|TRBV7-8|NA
TGTGCCAGCAGCTTAGAACTTGACTCCTACGAGCAGTACTTC
CASSLELDSYEQYF
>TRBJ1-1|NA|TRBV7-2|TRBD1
TGTGCCAGCAGATCAACAGGGGGAACAACTGAAGCTTTCTTT
CASRSTGGTTEAFF
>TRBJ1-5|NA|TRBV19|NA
TGTGCCAGTAGTATATCACAGGGTGATCAGCCCCAGCATTTT
CASSISQGDQPQHF